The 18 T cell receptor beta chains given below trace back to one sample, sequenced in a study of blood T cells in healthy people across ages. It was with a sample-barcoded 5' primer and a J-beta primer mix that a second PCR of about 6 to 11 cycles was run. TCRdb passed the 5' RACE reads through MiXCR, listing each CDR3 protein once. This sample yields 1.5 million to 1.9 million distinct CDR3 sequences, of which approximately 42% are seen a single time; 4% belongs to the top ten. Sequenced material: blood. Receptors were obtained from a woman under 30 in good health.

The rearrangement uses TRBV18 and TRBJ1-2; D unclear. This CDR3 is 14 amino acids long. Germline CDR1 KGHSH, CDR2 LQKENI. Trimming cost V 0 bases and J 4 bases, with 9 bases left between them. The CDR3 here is CASSPPLTTYGYTF. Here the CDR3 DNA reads TGTGCCAGCTCACCACCACTAACTACCTATGGCTACACCTTC.

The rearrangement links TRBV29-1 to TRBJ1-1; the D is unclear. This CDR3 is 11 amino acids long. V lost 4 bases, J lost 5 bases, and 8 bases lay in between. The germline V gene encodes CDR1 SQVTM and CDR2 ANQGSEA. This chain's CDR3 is CSVVSETEAFF. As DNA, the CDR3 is TGCAGCGTTGTATCCGAGACTGAAGCTTTCTTT.

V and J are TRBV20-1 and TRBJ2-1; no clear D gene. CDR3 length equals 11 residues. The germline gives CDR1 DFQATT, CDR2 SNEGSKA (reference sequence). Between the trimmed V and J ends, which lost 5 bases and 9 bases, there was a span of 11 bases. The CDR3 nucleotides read TGCAGTGCTGGGGTCTGGCGTGAGCAGTTCTTC. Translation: CSAGVWREQFF.

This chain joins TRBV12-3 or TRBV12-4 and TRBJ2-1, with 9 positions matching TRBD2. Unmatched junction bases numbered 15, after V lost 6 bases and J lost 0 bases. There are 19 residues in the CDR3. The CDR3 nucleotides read TGTGCCAGCAGCACCCGCCTAGCGGGACTGATTAACTCCTACAATGAGCAGTTCTTC. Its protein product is CASSTRLAGLINSYNEQFF.

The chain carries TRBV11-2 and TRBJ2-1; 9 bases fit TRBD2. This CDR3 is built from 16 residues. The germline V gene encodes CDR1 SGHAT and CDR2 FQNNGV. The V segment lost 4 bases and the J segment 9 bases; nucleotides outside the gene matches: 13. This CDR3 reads CASSSIAGVGKAEQFF. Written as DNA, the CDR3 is TGTGCCAGCAGCTCAATAGCGGGAGTAGGGAAGGCTGAGCAGTTCTTC. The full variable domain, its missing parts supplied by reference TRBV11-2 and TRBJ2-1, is EAGVAQSPRYKIIEKRQSVAFWCNPISGHATLYWYQQILGQGPKLLIQFQNNGVVDDSQLPKDRFSAERLKGVDSTLKIQPAKLEDSAVYLCASSSIAGVGKAEQFFGPGTRLTVL.

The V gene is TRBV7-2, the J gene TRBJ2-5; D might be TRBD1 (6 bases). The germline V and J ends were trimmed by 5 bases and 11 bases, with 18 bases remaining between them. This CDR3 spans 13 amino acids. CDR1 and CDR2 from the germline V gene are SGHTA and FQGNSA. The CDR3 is CASSPSQGWEQYF. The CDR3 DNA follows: TGTGCCAGCAGCCCCTCGCAGGGGTGGGAGCAGTACTTC.

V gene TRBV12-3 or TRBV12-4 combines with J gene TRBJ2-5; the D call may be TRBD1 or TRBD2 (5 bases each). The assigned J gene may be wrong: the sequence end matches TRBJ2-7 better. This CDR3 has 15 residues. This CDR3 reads CASSSGTDFRGEQYF. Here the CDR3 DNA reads TGTGCCAGCAGTTCCGGGACGGATTTCCGTGGCGAGCAGTACTTC.

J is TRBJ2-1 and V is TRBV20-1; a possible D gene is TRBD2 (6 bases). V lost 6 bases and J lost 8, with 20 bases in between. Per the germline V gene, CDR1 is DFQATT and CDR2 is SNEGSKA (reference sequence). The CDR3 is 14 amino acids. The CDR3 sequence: CSATRPGSTDEQFF. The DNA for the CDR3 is TGCAGTGCAACTCGTCCCGGGAGCACCGATGAGCAGTTCTTC.

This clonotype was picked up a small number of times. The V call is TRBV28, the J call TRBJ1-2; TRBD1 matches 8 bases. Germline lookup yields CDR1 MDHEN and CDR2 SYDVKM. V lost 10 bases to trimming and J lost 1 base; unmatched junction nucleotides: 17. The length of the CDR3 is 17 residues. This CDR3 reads CATDSRFRDRYNYGYTF. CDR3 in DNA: TGTGCCACCGACTCCCGATTCCGGGACAGGTATAACTATGGCTACACCTTC.

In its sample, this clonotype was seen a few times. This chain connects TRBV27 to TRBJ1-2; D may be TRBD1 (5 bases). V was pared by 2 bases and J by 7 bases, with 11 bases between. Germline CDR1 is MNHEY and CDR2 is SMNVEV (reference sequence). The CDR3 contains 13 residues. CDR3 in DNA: TGTGCCAGCAGTTTACTGGGGGAGGGTGGCTACACCTTC. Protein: CASSLLGEGGYTF.

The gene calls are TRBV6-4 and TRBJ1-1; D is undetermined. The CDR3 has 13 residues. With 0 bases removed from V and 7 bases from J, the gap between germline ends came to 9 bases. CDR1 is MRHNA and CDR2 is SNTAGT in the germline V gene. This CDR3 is CASSDSLTSEAFF. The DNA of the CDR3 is TGTGCCAGCAGTGACTCCCTTACTAGTGAAGCTTTCTTT.

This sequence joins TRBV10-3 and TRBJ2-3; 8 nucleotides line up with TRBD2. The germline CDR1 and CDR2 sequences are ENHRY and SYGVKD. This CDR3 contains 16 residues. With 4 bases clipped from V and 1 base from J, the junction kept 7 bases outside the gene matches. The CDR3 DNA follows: TGTGCCATCAGTGCCTCGCGGGGGGAAGGCACAGATACGCAGTATTTT. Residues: CAISASRGEGTDTQYF.

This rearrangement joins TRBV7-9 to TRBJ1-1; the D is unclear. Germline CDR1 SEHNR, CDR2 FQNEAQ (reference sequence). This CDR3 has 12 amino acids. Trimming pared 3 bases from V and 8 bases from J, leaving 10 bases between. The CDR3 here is CASSFWAEEAFF. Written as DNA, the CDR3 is TGTGCCAGCAGCTTTTGGGCGGAAGAAGCTTTCTTT.

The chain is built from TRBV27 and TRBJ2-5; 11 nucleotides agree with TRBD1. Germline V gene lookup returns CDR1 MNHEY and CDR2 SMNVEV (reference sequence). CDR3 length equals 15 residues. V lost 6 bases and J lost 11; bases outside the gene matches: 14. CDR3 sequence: CASSLGTGGSREQYF. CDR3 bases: TGTGCCAGCAGCCTCGGGACAGGGGGGTCCCGAGAGCAGTACTTC.

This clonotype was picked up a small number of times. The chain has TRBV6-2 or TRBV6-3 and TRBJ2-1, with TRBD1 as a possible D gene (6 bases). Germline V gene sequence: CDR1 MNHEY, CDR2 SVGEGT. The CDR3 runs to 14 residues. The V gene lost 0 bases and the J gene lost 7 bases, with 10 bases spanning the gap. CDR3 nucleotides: TGTGCCAGCAGTTACTCGACCAGGGGAAATGAGCAGTTCTTC. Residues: CASSYSTRGNEQFF.

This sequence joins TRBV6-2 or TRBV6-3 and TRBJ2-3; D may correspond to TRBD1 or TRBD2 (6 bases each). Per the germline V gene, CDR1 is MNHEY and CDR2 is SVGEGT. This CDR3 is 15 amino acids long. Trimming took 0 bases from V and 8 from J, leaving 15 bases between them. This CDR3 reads CASSYSRTGAGTQYF. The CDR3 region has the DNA TGTGCCAGCAGTTACTCACGCACGGGGGCAGGTACGCAGTATTTT.

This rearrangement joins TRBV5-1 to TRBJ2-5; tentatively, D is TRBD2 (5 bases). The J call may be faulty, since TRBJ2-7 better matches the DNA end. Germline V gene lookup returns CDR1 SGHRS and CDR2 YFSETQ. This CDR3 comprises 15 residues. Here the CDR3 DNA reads TGCGCCAGCAGCTTGGTGAGGACGGGGTTTCACGAGCAGTACTTC. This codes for CASSLVRTGFHEQYF.

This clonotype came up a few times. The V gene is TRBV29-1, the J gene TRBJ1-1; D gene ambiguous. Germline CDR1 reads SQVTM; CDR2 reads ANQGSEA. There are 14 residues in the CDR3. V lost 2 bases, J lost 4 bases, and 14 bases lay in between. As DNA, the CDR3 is TGCAGCGTTGAAAGCGGTCAGGCGGGCACTGAAGCTTTCTTT. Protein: CSVESGQAGTEAFF.